Below are 27 T cell receptor beta chains sequenced from a single sample in a study of metastatic and nonmetastatic thyroid tumors. TCRdb reprocessed the PCR reads via MiXCR. The sample contains approximately 37,000 clones, about 16% of which appear only once. Thyroid surgery took place with no prior treatment in any patient. Sequences were obtained from blood. All receptors come from a female donor with papillary thyroid cancer or a benign thyroid nodule (not recorded which). Some clones in this sample may be carry-over from other donors' samples.

This clone was counted at least ten times. This sequence joins TRBV12-3 or TRBV12-4 and TRBJ1-2; 7 bases are a match to TRBD1. V lost 5 bases and J lost 4; bases outside the gene matches: 7. This CDR3 has 14 amino acids. Written as DNA, the CDR3 is TGTGCCAGCAGTCTCCGACAGGGACCCTATGGCTACACCTTC. Translating gives CASSLRQGPYGYTF.

This clone was counted only a few times. The genes are TRBV6-1 and TRBJ2-7; TRBD2 matches 10 bases. The CDR3 extends over 15 amino acids. V shed 5 bases, J shed 4 bases, and the junction held 8 bases outside the gene matches. Germline-derived CDR1 and CDR2 are MNHNS and SASEGT. Here the CDR3 DNA reads TGTGCCAGCAGTTCTTACAGCGGGAGGGAATACGAGCAGTACTTC. Residues: CASSSYSGREYEQYF.

This clone occurred many times. The chain is built from TRBV2 and TRBJ2-3; maybe TRBD2 (5 bases). The germline V and J ends were trimmed by 6 bases and 6 bases, with 13 bases remaining between them. CDR1 is SNHLY and CDR2 is FYNNEI in the germline V gene. The length of the CDR3 is 13 residues. Here the CDR3 reads CASRGDGGDTQYF. In DNA, the CDR3 is TGTGCCAGCAGAGGAGACGGCGGGGATACGCAGTATTTT. The whole variable domain, remainder taken from reference TRBV2 and TRBJ2-3, is EPEVTQTPSHQVTQMGQEVILRCVPISNHLYFYWYRQILGQKVEFLVSFYNNEISEKSEIFDDQFSVERPDGSNFTLKIRSTKLEDSAMYFCASRGDGGDTQYFGPGTRLTVL.

This clone was recorded a few times. One junction end does not reproduce the germline sequence, and a read error may be involved. V is TRBV6-9 and J is TRBJ2-3; no firm D call. The CDR3 has 11 amino acids. CDR1 is MNHGY and CDR2 is SVAAGI in the germline V gene. The CDR3 DNA reads TGCGCCAGCAGTGATGAAGATACGCAGTATTTT. Its protein product is CASSDEDTQYF.

There are many counts of this clone. The chain is built from TRBV20-1 and TRBJ1-4; TRBD1 agrees at 9 bases. Germline V gene sequence: CDR1 DFQATT, CDR2 SNEGSKA (reference sequence). The CDR3 is 16 residues long. V was clipped by 2 bases and J by 7 bases; unmatched bases: 11. CDR3 DNA: TGCAGTGCTAGAATCCCCTGGGACAGGGTTAGTGAAAAACTGTTTTTT. Protein product: CSARIPWDRVSEKLFF.

This clone was counted ten times or more. The chain couples TRBV6-1 to TRBJ2-7; 11 bases fit TRBD1. The V gene end was trimmed by 6 bases and the J gene end by 3 bases; junction bases not matched to a gene: 7. Germline V CDR1 and CDR2: MNHNS, SASEGT. The CDR3 covers 15 residues. CDR3 nucleotide sequence: TGTGCCAGCAGAACCGGGACAGGGGGTTTCTACGAGCAGTACTTC. Protein sequence: CASRTGTGGFYEQYF.

This clone occurred a few times. The V and J genes are TRBV12-3 or TRBV12-4 and TRBJ2-5, with D possibly matching TRBD2 (6 bases). Trimming pared 10 bases from V and 5 bases from J, leaving 23 bases between. The CDR3 runs to 15 residues. CDR3 bases: TGTGCCATCACCCCCCGGTGGGGGGTGTGCGAGACCCAGTACTTC. Its translation: CAITPRWGVCETQYF.

This clone was detected only a few times. This may arise from a read error, as a much more abundant clone is one base away. The rearrangement uses TRBV5-6 and TRBJ2-7; unclear D gene. V lost 5 bases to trimming and J lost 1 base, with 13 bases between them. Germline lookup yields CDR1 SGHDT and CDR2 YYEEEE. The CDR3 has 14 residues. CDR3 sequence: CASRPDPVSYEQYF. CDR3 DNA sequence: TGTGCCAGCAGGCCGGATCCGGTGTCCTACGAGCAGTACTTC.

This clone has only a few counts. The rearrangement links TRBV27 to TRBJ1-2, with D maybe TRBD1 (6 bases). The CDR3 loop spans 16 amino acids. Germline V gene sequence: CDR1 MNHEY, CDR2 SMNVEV (reference sequence). Trimming stripped 1 base from V and 10 bases from J, with 22 bases between. The CDR3 loop reads CASSLLAGQNQYFYTF. CDR3 DNA: TGTGCCAGCAGTTTATTGGCCGGACAGAACCAATATTTCTACACCTTC.

In this sample, this clone turned up many times. The chain is built from TRBV6-1 and TRBJ2-3; TRBD1 matches 9 bases. CDR1 is MNHNS and CDR2 is SASEGT in the germline V gene. The V segment lost 7 bases and the J segment 2 bases; nucleotides outside the gene matches: 7. The CDR3 is 15 residues long. The CDR3 sequence: CASTQDRGYTDTQYF. In DNA form, the CDR3 reads TGTGCCAGCACCCAGGACAGGGGATACACAGATACGCAGTATTTT.

This clone was found many times. The rearrangement links TRBV5-1 to TRBJ2-2; TRBD1 matches at 10 bases. V trimming: 4 bases; J trimming: 4 bases; junction bases outside the gene matches: 7. CDR3 length equals 16 residues. The germline gives CDR1 SGHRS, CDR2 YFSETQ. CDR3 loop: CASSLGTGASTGELFF. DNA for the CDR3: TGCGCCAGCAGCCTCGGGACAGGGGCGAGCACCGGGGAGCTGTTTTTT.

This clone was seen many times. The V and J genes are TRBV5-1 and TRBJ2-7; D uncertain. The CDR3 loop spans 11 amino acids. Between the trimmed V and J ends, which lost 0 bases and 2 bases, there was a span of 0 bases. Germline V gives CDR1 SGHRS, CDR2 YFSETQ. CDR3 bases: TGCGCCAGCAGCTTGGCCTACGAGCAGTACTTC. Encoded protein: CASSLAYEQYF.

This clone was seen only a few times. V gene TRBV28 combines with J gene TRBJ2-7, with 7 positions matching TRBD2. Germline values: CDR1 MDHEN, CDR2 SYDVKM. There are 16 residues in the CDR3. The ends lost 4 bases at V and 3 bases at J; junction bases unmatched: 12. The CDR3: CASSSPSTRTSYEQYF. The CDR3 DNA sequence: TGTGCCAGCAGTTCCCCGTCAACTCGGACTAGCTACGAGCAGTACTTC.

This clone showed up many times. This chain joins TRBV3-1 and TRBJ2-7; D assignment may be TRBD1 or TRBD2 (5 bases each). This CDR3 region has 12 residues. V was pared by 1 base and J by 4 bases, with 5 bases between. Germline V gives CDR1 LGHDT, CDR2 YNNKEL (reference sequence). CDR3: CASSQGGYEQYF. The CDR3 DNA reads as TGTGCCAGCAGCCAAGGGGGGTACGAGCAGTACTTC.

A remark on this clone: The junction departs from germline at one end; a sequencing error may be responsible. This rearrangement joins TRBV6-1 to TRBJ1-2, with a possible D match to TRBD1 (6 bases). Germline CDR1 is MNHNS and CDR2 is SASEGT. The CDR3 length is 14 residues. The CDR3, as DNA: TGTGCCATCAGTGAAGGGGGAACAGCCTATGGCTACACCTTC. Translated, it gives CAISEGGTAYGYTF.

Ten or more counts support this clone. V gene TRBV20-1 combines with J gene TRBJ2-3; possible D gene TRBD2, 5 bases. This CDR3 is built from 15 residues. Trimming pared 4 bases from V and 4 bases from J, leaving 18 bases between. Germline V lookup: CDR1 DFQATT, CDR2 SNEGSKA (reference sequence). The DNA of the CDR3 is TGCAGTGCTACTGCTACGGGGAAAGTGGCAGATACGCAGTATTTT. The encoded protein is CSATATGKVADTQYF.

There are many counts of this clone. The same CDR3 also results from other DNA sequences found in this sample. The chain recombines TRBV2 with TRBJ2-7, with D uncertain. The length of the CDR3 is 13 residues. CDR1 is SNHLY, CDR2 FYNNEI, per germline. With 5 bases removed from V and 7 bases from J, the gap between germline ends came to 15 bases. The CDR3 sequence: CASSIGSTEEQYF. For the CDR3, the DNA is TGTGCCAGCAGTATCGGGTCTACGGAGGAGCAGTACTTC.

The J gene is TRBJ2-6, the V gene TRBV20-1, with D perhaps TRBD1 (5 bases). Deletions cut 0 bases from V and 1 base from J, with 7 bases between. The CDR3 loop spans 15 amino acids. Per germline, CDR1 DFQATT and CDR2 SNEGSKA (reference sequence). The CDR3 region is CSARDRGSGANVLTF. The DNA of the CDR3 is TGCAGTGCTAGAGATAGGGGTTCTGGGGCCAACGTCCTGACTTTC.

The rearrangement links TRBV4-1 to TRBJ1-2; possible D gene TRBD1, 5 bases. Germline CDR1 and CDR2: MGHRA and YSYEKL. Trimming stripped 1 base from V and 8 bases from J, with 14 bases between. The CDR3 totals 14 residues. The CDR3 loop reads CASSQGAGLIGYTF. As DNA, the CDR3 is TGCGCCAGCAGCCAAGGGGCAGGGCTTATAGGCTACACCTTC.

Comment on this clone: A read error may produce the germline difference seen at one junction end. V usage is TRBV20-1 and J usage is TRBJ2-1, with D possibly matching TRBD2 (6 bases). Germline V gives CDR1 DFQATT, CDR2 SNEGSKA (reference sequence). The CDR3 loop spans 15 amino acids. The CDR3 DNA is TGCAGTGCTATACCTGGGCGGGGAGCCTACAATGAGAAGTTCTTC. It specifies CSAIPGRGAYNEKFF.

This clone has a handful of counts. V usage is TRBV15 and J usage is TRBJ1-5; D not certain. The V gene's germline CDR1 is LNHNV and CDR2 YYDKDF (reference sequence). The CDR3 runs to 14 residues. V lost 4 bases to trimming and J lost 8 bases, with 15 bases between them. In nucleotides, the CDR3 is TGTGCCACCAGCACGAACACGGGGAGTAAGCCCCAGCATTTT. Its protein product is CATSTNTGSKPQHF.

This clone was detected ten times or more. This sample also contains other DNA sequences that code for the same CDR3. The J gene is TRBJ1-5, the V gene TRBV28; no firm D call. The CDR3 totals 11 residues. V was pared by 8 bases and J by 1 base, with 3 bases between. Germline CDR1 is MDHEN and CDR2 is SYDVKM. CDR3 in DNA: TGTGCCAGCTACAGCAATCAGCCCCAGCATTTT. Translated, it gives CASYSNQPQHF.

This chain uses TRBV4-3 with TRBJ1-5; tentative D call: TRBD1 (5 bases). Trimming took off 0 bases at V and 5 bases at J, with 11 bases between the two ends. The CDR3 sequence is 15 residues long. The V gene's germline CDR1 is LGHNA and CDR2 YSLEER. The CDR3 reads CASSQDLAGHQPQHF. In DNA form, the CDR3 reads TGCGCCAGCAGCCAAGATCTAGCGGGACATCAGCCCCAGCATTTT.

This clone rates as medium-sized. The chain joins TRBV25-1 to TRBJ2-2; D uncertain. CDR3 length: 15 amino acids. Germline V CDR1 and CDR2: MGHDK, SYGVNS. Trimming cost V 6 bases and J 5 bases, with 16 bases left between them. The CDR3 DNA sequence: TGTGCCAGCAGGAATCCGGGCTCAGGTACCGGGGAGCTGTTTTTT. It specifies CASRNPGSGTGELFF.

In the case of this clone: The junction differs from germline at one of its ends, possibly a read error. This sample also contains other DNA sequences that code for the same CDR3. The rearrangement joins TRBV6-5 to TRBJ1-1, with D hard to call. There are 14 residues in the CDR3. Germline V gene data show CDR1 as MNHEY and CDR2 as SVGAGI. CDR3 nucleotide sequence: TGTGCCAGCAGTTCTCGGGGAGCGGGAACTGAGGCTTTCTTT. Translated: CASSSRGAGTEAFF.

This clone was counted ten times or more. CDR3 region: CASNTGILNTEAFF. The CDR3 DNA reads TGTGCCAGCAATACAGGAATATTGAACACTGAAGCTTTCTTT. The chain combines TRBV6-1 with TRBJ1-1, with D perhaps TRBD1 (5 bases). Germline V CDR1 and CDR2: MNHNS, SASEGT. The CDR3 spans 14 residues. V dropped 7 bases and J dropped 0 bases, with 12 bases sitting between them.

This clone was found many times. This chain connects TRBV7-7 to TRBJ2-6; 12 bases agree with TRBD1. The CDR3 loop spans 19 amino acids. V shed 5 bases, J shed 3 bases, and the junction held 11 bases outside the gene matches. Germline V gene sequence: CDR1 SSHAT, CDR2 FNYEAQ (reference sequence). CDR3: CASSLIGGQGARGANVLTF. CDR3 coding DNA: TGTGCCAGCAGCCTCATCGGGGGACAGGGGGCGCGTGGGGCCAACGTCCTGACTTTC.